The 30 T cell receptor beta chains reported below all come from one sample, sequenced in a study of Ad26.COV2.S vaccination and SARS-CoV-2 variants. Stated treatment: around 19 received Ad26.COV2.S at low or high dose, single or two shots; 5 received placebo; per-sample allocation not given. Sampling occurred on day 63 after the first vaccine or placebo injection. Using immunoSEQ multiplex PCR, the repertoire was profiled, and TCRdb retains in-frame clones only, with some absent. The sample holds about 420,000 clones, roughly 90% seen once. This specimen was peripheral blood, taken in a trial of Ad26.COV2.S vaccine versus placebo. These receptor sequences come from a person aged 18-65 years who received the Ad26.COV2.S COVID-19 vaccine or a placebo.

V usage is TRBV7-3 and J usage is TRBJ2-3; D remains unclear. This CDR3 comprises 15 residues. Germline V gene sequence: CDR1 SGHTA, CDR2 FQGTGA. V was clipped by 2 bases and J by 0 bases, with 9 bases between them. The CDR3 coding sequence is TGTGCCAGCAGCTTAGGGCGGTCGAGCACAGATACGCAGTATTTT. Residues: CASSLGRSSTDTQYF.

In this sample, this clone turned up a few times. The rearrangement joins TRBV21-1 to TRBJ2-5. TRBV21-1 is an annotated pseudogene. The CDR3 runs 20 residues. The CDR3 is CASSKAWGCWRRRHEETQYF. Written as DNA, the CDR3 is TGTGCCAGCAGCAAAGCCTGGGGATGCTGGAGACGTCGCCATGAGGAGACCCAGTACTTC.

The chain combines TRBV6-2 or TRBV6-3 with TRBJ1-2; D gene uncertain. In germline, CDR1 is MNHEY, CDR2 SVGEGT. Deletions cut 5 bases from V and 8 bases from J, with 15 bases between. There are 13 residues in the CDR3. CDR3 bases: TGTGCCAGCAGTGCCGGGTCATTACCAGGCTACACCTTC. Translated: CASSAGSLPGYTF.

This chain joins TRBV6-5 and TRBJ1-5; TRBD1 is a possible D gene (5 bases). Trimming took off 6 bases at V and 0 bases at J, with 12 bases between the two ends. CDR3 length: 15 amino acids. Germline V lookup: CDR1 MNHEY, CDR2 SVGAGI. The CDR3 loop reads CASSAGHPSNQPQHF. The CDR3 nucleotides read TGTGCCAGCAGCGCCGGACACCCTAGCAATCAGCCCCAGCATTTT.

J is TRBJ1-4 and V is TRBV5-1; the match to TRBD1 covers 7 bases. V dropped 3 bases and J dropped 2; count of bases not matched to a gene: 1. The CDR3 has 14 residues. Germline V gene lookup returns CDR1 SGHRS and CDR2 YFSETQ. The CDR3 spells CASSSQGTNEKLFF. The CDR3 DNA reads as TGCGCCAGCAGCTCACAGGGGACTAATGAAAAACTGTTTTTT.

Comments on this clone: The same CDR3 also results from other DNA sequences found in this sample. CDR3 sequence: CASSPWDRLNTEAFF. The CDR3 DNA is TGTGCCAGCAGTCCTTGGGACAGGCTGAACACTGAAGCTTTCTTT. The chain recombines TRBV6-5 with TRBJ1-1, with 8 positions matching TRBD1. Germline CDR1 reads MNHEY; CDR2 reads SVGAGI. V lost 5 bases and J lost 0; bases outside the gene matches: 5. The CDR3 is made up of 15 amino acids.

This clone was detected only once. The J gene is TRBJ2-7, the V gene TRBV11-2, with a possible D match to TRBD1 (6 bases). The V end was cut by 1 base, the J end by 4 bases, with 14 bases between. CDR3 length equals 15 residues. CDR1 is SGHAT, CDR2 FQNNGV, per germline. This CDR3 is CASSLGFGTKYEQYF. The CDR3 bases are TGTGCCAGCAGCTTAGGTTTCGGGACAAAATACGAGCAGTACTTC.

V usage is TRBV29-1 and J usage is TRBJ1-5; weak D call: TRBD1 (6 bases). The CDR3 loop spans 13 amino acids. V lost 4 bases and J 5 bases, leaving 12 bases between the germline ends. Germline V gene sequence: CDR1 SQVTM, CDR2 ANQGSEA. The CDR3 sequence: CSVGQGRDQPQHF. CDR3 DNA sequence: TGCAGCGTTGGCCAGGGGCGTGATCAGCCCCAGCATTTT.

V gene TRBV6-5 combines with J gene TRBJ1-6; D gene unclear. Trimming cost V 4 bases and J 0 bases, with 4 bases left between them. CDR3 length equals 14 residues. The V gene's germline CDR1 is MNHEY and CDR2 SVGAGI. CDR3 sequence (DNA): TGTGCCAGCAGTTGGGGCTCCTATAATTCACCCCTCCACTTT. Its protein is CASSWGSYNSPLHF.

The chain recombines TRBV29-1 with TRBJ2-1, with 9 nucleotides matching TRBD1. The germline V gene encodes CDR1 SQVTM and CDR2 ANQGSEA. The CDR3 is 13 residues long. Trimming removed 5 bases from V and 7 bases from J; junction bases left unmatched: 6. This chain's CDR3 is CSVLQGAQNEQFF. The CDR3 coding sequence is TGCAGCGTTTTACAGGGGGCGCAGAATGAGCAGTTCTTC.

The chain recombines TRBV4-2 with TRBJ2-3, with D possibly matching TRBD1 (5 bases). With 1 base removed from V and 4 bases from J, the gap between germline ends came to 18 bases. The germline gives CDR1 LGHNA, CDR2 YNFKEQ. CDR3 size: 17 residues. In DNA form, the CDR3 reads TGTGCCAGCAGCCAAGCCGAGGCTTCAACAGGTCCAGATACGCAGTATTTT. Its protein product is CASSQAEASTGPDTQYF.

This clone was detected only a few times. This sequence joins TRBV11-2 and TRBJ2-7; D unresolved. Per the germline V gene, CDR1 is SGHAT and CDR2 is FQNNGV. The V and J ends lost 3 bases and 0 bases respectively, with 15 bases between them. The CDR3 consists of 16 residues. CDR3 protein: CASSFLAAASSYEQYF. The CDR3 coding sequence is TGTGCCAGCAGCTTTCTGGCGGCGGCGAGCTCCTACGAGCAGTACTTC.

The rearrangement links TRBV7-9 to TRBJ2-2; TRBD2 is a possible D gene (6 bases). This CDR3 has 15 residues. Deletions cut 1 base from V and 1 base from J, with 7 bases between. Germline assignment: CDR1 SEHNR and CDR2 FQNEAQ (reference sequence). The CDR3 sequence is CASSLGAGNTGELFF. The CDR3, as DNA: TGTGCCAGCAGCTTAGGAGCGGGGAACACCGGGGAGCTGTTTTTT.

The CDR3 region is CASSYSNSYEQYF. CDR3 in DNA: TGTGCCAGCAGTTACTCGAACTCCTACGAGCAGTACTTC. V and J are TRBV6-5 and TRBJ2-7; D is undetermined. Germline V lookup: CDR1 MNHEY, CDR2 SVGAGI. V lost 0 bases and J 0 bases, leaving 3 bases between the germline ends. The CDR3 covers 13 residues.

This chain connects TRBV11-2 to TRBJ2-2; D remains ambiguous. From germline, CDR1 is SGHAT and CDR2 FQNNGV. There are 14 residues in the CDR3. Trimming took 4 bases from V and 1 from J, leaving 7 bases between them. CDR3 sequence (DNA): TGTGCCAGCAGCTCTAATGGGAACACCGGGGAGCTGTTTTTT. Encoded protein: CASSSNGNTGELFF. Based on the CDR3 plus reference TRBV11-2 and TRBJ2-2, the full variable domain is EAGVAQSPRYKIIEKRQSVAFWCNPISGHATLYWYQQILGQGPKLLIQFQNNGVVDDSQLPKDRFSAERLKGVDSTLKIQPAKLEDSAVYLCASSSNGNTGELFFGEGSRLTVL.

The V gene is TRBV4-1, the J gene TRBJ1-1; 9 positions match TRBD1. CDR1 MGHRA and CDR2 YSYEKL come from the germline V gene. The CDR3 consists of 16 residues. The J segment lost 3 bases and the V segment lost 7 bases, leaving 12 bases of the junction unmatched. CDR3 residues: CASTSYPRDRDTEAFF. The CDR3 DNA reads as TGCGCCAGCACCTCATACCCCCGGGACAGGGACACTGAAGCTTTCTTT.

The V and J genes are TRBV7-3 and TRBJ2-2; the D call may be TRBD1 or TRBD2 (5 bases each). Trimming removed 1 base at V and 7 bases at J, with 10 bases between. Germline CDR1 and CDR2: SGHTA and FQGTGA. This CDR3 is 14 amino acids long. DNA for the CDR3: TGTGCCAGCAGCTTAAGGGGCGCGGGCGGGGAGCTGTTTTTT. It codes for CASSLRGAGGELFF. The complete variable domain, with remaining parts taken from reference TRBV7-3 and TRBJ2-2, reads GAGVSQTPSNKVTEKGKYVELRCDPISGHTALYWYRQSLGQGPEFLIYFQGTGAADDSGLPNDRFFAVRPEGSVSTLKIQRTERGDSAVYLCASSLRGAGGELFFGEGSRLTVL.

The chain carries TRBV9 and TRBJ1-1; 8 nucleotides match TRBD1. The CDR3 consists of 20 residues. The ends lost 0 bases at V and 1 base at J; junction bases unmatched: 17. The germline gives CDR1 SGDLS, CDR2 YYNGEE. The CDR3 DNA reads as TGTGCCAGCAGCGTAGTTCTGCGAGGACAGGGCGGTGATTGGAACACTGAAGCTTTCTTT. Translation: CASSVVLRGQGGDWNTEAFF.

This chain uses TRBV5-8 with TRBJ1-1; tentative D call: TRBD1 (6 bases). The CDR3 sequence is 13 residues long. V was trimmed by 2 bases and J by 6 bases, leaving 11 bases between them. Germline V gene sequence: CDR1 SGHTS, CDR2 YDEGEE. As DNA, the CDR3 is TGTGCCAGCAGCTTTACAGGGACCTCTGAAGCTTTCTTT. It yields the protein CASSFTGTSEAFF.

This clone was recorded once. The DNA for the CDR3 is TGTGCCAGCAGCTTGGGGGCGGACAGGCAAGCTTTCTTT. Its protein product is CASSLGADRQAFF. V and J are TRBV7-3 and TRBJ1-1, with 7 bases lining up with TRBD1. The germline gives CDR1 SGHTA, CDR2 FQGTGA. CDR3 size: 13 residues. V lost 3 bases and J lost 9; bases outside the gene matches: 7.

V and J are TRBV6-2 or TRBV6-3 and TRBJ2-2; D not certain. Per the germline V gene, CDR1 is MNHEY and CDR2 is SVGEGT. The germline V and J ends were trimmed by 2 bases and 7 bases, with 14 bases remaining between them. This CDR3 region has 15 residues. This chain's CDR3 is CASSYSPSLGGELFF. The CDR3 DNA reads as TGTGCCAGCAGTTACAGCCCGTCCCTCGGCGGGGAGCTGTTTTTT.

The chain employs TRBV7-2 and TRBJ2-2, with a possible D match to TRBD2 (5 bases). V lost 7 bases, J lost 0 bases, and 12 bases lay in between. The CDR3 is made up of 15 amino acids. Germline loops: CDR1 SGHTA, CDR2 FQGNSA. The CDR3: CASTRQEANTGELFF. Here the CDR3 DNA reads TGTGCCAGCACGCGTCAGGAGGCGAACACCGGGGAGCTGTTTTTT.

The chain uses TRBV7-2 and TRBJ1-2; a weak D match, TRBD1 (5 bases). Trimming left V 5 bases short and J 3 bases short, with 16 bases between. CDR1 and CDR2 (germline): SGHTA, FQGNSA. The CDR3 is made up of 15 amino acids. The chain's CDR3 is CASSRDALLHYGYTF. The CDR3 DNA reads as TGTGCCAGCAGCCGGGACGCCCTTCTCCACTATGGCTACACCTTC.

The genes are TRBV4-2 and TRBJ1-2; D is ambiguous. V shed 1 base and J shed 7 bases, with 10 bases lying between them. The CDR3 runs to 13 residues. Germline loops: CDR1 LGHNA, CDR2 YNFKEQ. The CDR3 nucleotides are TGTGCCAGCAGCCAAGGCGGCAGCGGTGGCTACACCTTC. It yields the protein CASSQGGSGGYTF.

The V call is TRBV10-2, the J call TRBJ1-1, with D tentatively TRBD1 (5 bases). The CDR3 runs to 13 residues. Trimming pared 7 bases from V and 0 bases from J, leaving 9 bases between. CDR1 is WSHSY and CDR2 is SAAADI in the germline V gene. The CDR3 DNA is TGCGCCAGCATGGGGCGGGTGAACACTGAAGCTTTCTTT. It encodes CASMGRVNTEAFF.

V and J are TRBV5-1 and TRBJ1-2; D is perhaps TRBD1 (5 bases). The germline CDR1 and CDR2 sequences are SGHRS and YFSETQ. V gave up 4 bases and J gave up 3 bases, with 10 bases separating them. The CDR3 loop spans 13 amino acids. The DNA of the CDR3 is TGCGCCAGCAGCAAGGGACCTGACTATGGCTACACCTTC. It yields the protein CASSKGPDYGYTF.

The CDR3 loop is CSVGGQGWETQYF. The CDR3, as DNA: TGCAGCGTTGGCGGACAGGGGTGGGAGACCCAGTACTTC. The chain uses TRBV29-1 and TRBJ2-5; 9 positions agree with TRBD1. The germline V gene encodes CDR1 SQVTM and CDR2 ANQGSEA. Trimming cost V 4 bases and J 5 bases; bases outside gene matches: 5. This CDR3 region has 13 residues. Full variable domain (missing parts from reference TRBV29-1 and TRBJ2-5): SAVISQKPSRDICQRGTSLTIQCQVDSQVTMMFWYRQQPGQSLTLIATANQGSEATYESGFVIDKFPISRPNLTFSTLTVSNMSPEDSSIYLCSVGGQGWETQYFGPGTRLLVL.

The genes are TRBV7-2 and TRBJ2-6, with D possibly TRBD1 on 7 matching bases. The CDR3 has 17 residues. V lost 4 bases to trimming and J lost 0 bases, with 13 bases between them. Germline CDR1 is SGHTA and CDR2 is FQGNSA. CDR3 DNA sequence: TGTGCCAGCAGCTCCAGGGGGGAGAGCTCTGGGGCCAACGTCCTGACTTTC. Its translation: CASSSRGESSGANVLTF.

This chain connects TRBV6-2 or TRBV6-3 to TRBJ1-5; 8 bases agree with TRBD1. The J segment lost 7 bases and the V segment lost 2 bases, leaving 13 bases of the junction unmatched. Germline CDR1 is MNHEY and CDR2 is SVGEGT. CDR3 length: 17 amino acids. The CDR3 is CASSYPYPGQGGQPQHF. The CDR3 region has the DNA TGTGCCAGCAGTTACCCATACCCTGGACAGGGAGGGCAGCCCCAGCATTTT.

In the case of this clone: At one end the junction does not follow the germline gene, possibly because of a read error. The identical CDR3 is also encoded by other nucleotide sequences in the sample. The chain combines TRBV5-1 with TRBJ2-7; D possibly corresponds to TRBD1 (5 bases). The CDR3 contains 12 residues. Per germline, CDR1 SGHRS and CDR2 YFSETQ. The CDR3 DNA is TGCGCCAGCAGTTTGGACAACTACGAGCAGTACTTC. This encodes CASSLDNYEQYF.